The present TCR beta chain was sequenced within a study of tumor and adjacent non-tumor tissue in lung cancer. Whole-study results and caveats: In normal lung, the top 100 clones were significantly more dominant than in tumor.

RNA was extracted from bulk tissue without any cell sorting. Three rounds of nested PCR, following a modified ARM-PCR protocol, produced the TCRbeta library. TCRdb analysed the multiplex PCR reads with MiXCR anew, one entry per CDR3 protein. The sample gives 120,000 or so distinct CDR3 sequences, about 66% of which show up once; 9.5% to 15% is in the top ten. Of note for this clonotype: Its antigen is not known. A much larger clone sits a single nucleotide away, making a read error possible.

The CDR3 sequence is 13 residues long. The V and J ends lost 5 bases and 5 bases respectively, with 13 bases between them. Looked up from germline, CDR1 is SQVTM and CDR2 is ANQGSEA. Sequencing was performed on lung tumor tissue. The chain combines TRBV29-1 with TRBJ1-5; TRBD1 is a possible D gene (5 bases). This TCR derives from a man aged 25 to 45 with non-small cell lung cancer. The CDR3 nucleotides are TGCAGCGTTTCGACAGAGGAATATCAGCCCCAGCATTTT. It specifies CSVSTEEYQPQHF.